The 7 T cell receptor beta chains reported below all come from one sample, sequenced in a study of T cells in Graves' hyperthyroidism and ophthalmopathy. The source material, RNA transcripts, was used to amplify TCR beta CDR3 regions. First-round RT-PCR with HTBI primers amplified the TCR CDR3 region. One entry per CDR3 protein, called by TCRdb with MiXCR from the multiplex PCR reads. Of approximately 510,000 distinct CDR3 sequences in the sample, over 35% were seen once. What was sequenced was peripheral blood or thyroid tissue (not recorded which). The receptor source for this set is an adult woman with Graves' disease, either hyperthyroidism or ophthalmopathy (not recorded which).

The chain carries TRBV19 and TRBJ1-4, with D possibly matching TRBD1 (6 bases). This CDR3 spans 15 amino acids. The ends were cut back, 5 bases at V and 8 bases at J, with 18 bases in the middle. Per germline, CDR1 LNHDA and CDR2 SQIVND (reference sequence). DNA of the CDR3: TGTGCCAGTAGTCCGGGGGCGCAACTCAGCGAAAAACTGTTTTTT. As protein: CASSPGAQLSEKLFF.

This chain connects TRBV29-1 to TRBJ1-2; D perhaps matches TRBD1 (5 bases). With 4 bases removed from V and 4 bases from J, the gap between germline ends came to 16 bases. The CDR3 is 14 residues long. Germline V gives CDR1 SQVTM, CDR2 ANQGSEA. CDR3 bases: TGCAGCGTTGGGGGAGGGATGGGACTCTATGGCTACACCTTC. Translating gives CSVGGGMGLYGYTF. Combining the CDR3 with reference TRBV29-1 and TRBJ1-2 gives the whole variable domain SAVISQKPSRDICQRGTSLTIQCQVDSQVTMMFWYRQQPGQSLTLIATANQGSEATYESGFVIDKFPISRPNLTFSTLTVSNMSPEDSSIYLCSVGGGMGLYGYTFGSGTRLTVV.

This clonotype was found many times. V and J are TRBV10-3 and TRBJ1-2; TRBD1 matches 9 bases. The CDR3 spans 14 residues. Per germline, CDR1 ENHRY and CDR2 SYGVKD. Trimming removed 4 bases from V and 4 bases from J; junction bases left unmatched: 4. CDR3 in amino acids: CAISGGQGFYGYTF. As DNA, the CDR3 is TGTGCCATCAGTGGGGGACAGGGCTTCTATGGCTACACCTTC.

About this clonotype: A much larger clone lies a single base off, so this may be a read error. The conserved phenylalanine or tryptophan normally closing the CDR3 is absent here, so this likely arose from a read error. V gene TRBV12-3 or TRBV12-4 combines with J gene TRBJ2-2; 9 nucleotides align to TRBD1. This CDR3 region has 15 residues. The V segment lost 5 bases and the J segment 4 bases; nucleotides outside the gene matches: 5. This CDR3 is CASSPRTGATGELFS. In nucleotides, the CDR3 is TGTGCCAGCAGTCCCAGGACAGGGGCCACCGGGGAGCTGTTTTCT.

This clonotype was recorded many times. The rearrangement links TRBV20-1 to TRBJ2-5, with 8 bases lining up with TRBD1. J was trimmed by 4 bases and V by 5 bases; bases with no gene match: 9. The length of the CDR3 is 14 residues. Germline values: CDR1 DFQATT, CDR2 SNEGSKA (reference sequence). The chain's CDR3 is CSAEDRDGRETQYF. The DNA of the CDR3 is TGCAGTGCTGAGGACAGGGATGGTCGAGAGACCCAGTACTTC.

Ten or more counts support this clonotype. With a much larger clone just one base away, this may be a read error. This sequence joins TRBV5-4 and TRBJ2-5, with a weak D call TRBD1 (6 bases). The germline V gene has CDR1 SGHNT and CDR2 YYREEE (reference sequence). The CDR3 contains 14 residues. Trimming left V 3 bases short and J 4 bases short, with 13 bases between. For the CDR3, the DNA is TGTGCCAGCAGCTCCTTTGGCAGGGGAGAGACCCAGTACTTC. Its translation: CASSSFGRGETQYF. Looking up the rest from reference TRBV5-4 and TRBJ2-5 gives the full variable domain: ETGVTQSPTHLIKTRGQQVTLRCSSQSGHNTVSWYQQALGQGPQFIFQYYREEENGRGNFPPRFSGLQFPNYSSELNVNALELDDSALYLCASSSFGRGETQYFGPGTRLLVL.

This clonotype was counted between two and nine times. This chain links TRBV29-1 with TRBJ2-7; D remains unclear. Germline V lookup: CDR1 SQVTM, CDR2 ANQGSEA. The V end lost 4 bases, the J end lost 0 bases, and 7 bases lay between the germline ends. The CDR3 is made up of 12 amino acids. Here the CDR3 DNA reads TGCAGCGTTGTTCTATCCTCCTACGAGCAGTACTTC. Protein product: CSVVLSSYEQYF.